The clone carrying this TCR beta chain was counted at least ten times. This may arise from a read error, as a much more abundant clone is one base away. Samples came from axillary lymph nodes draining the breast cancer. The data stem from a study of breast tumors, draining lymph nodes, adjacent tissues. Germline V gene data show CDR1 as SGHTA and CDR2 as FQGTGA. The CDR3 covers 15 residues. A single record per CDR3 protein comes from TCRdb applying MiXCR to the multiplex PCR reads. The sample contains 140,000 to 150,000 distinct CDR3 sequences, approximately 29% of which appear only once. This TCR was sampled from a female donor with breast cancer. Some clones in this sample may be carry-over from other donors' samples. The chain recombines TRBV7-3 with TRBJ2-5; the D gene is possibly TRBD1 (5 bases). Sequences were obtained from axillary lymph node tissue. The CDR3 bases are TGTGCCAGCAGCTTAAGCCCAGGGAACCAAGAGACCCAGCACTTC. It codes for CASSLSPGNQETQHF. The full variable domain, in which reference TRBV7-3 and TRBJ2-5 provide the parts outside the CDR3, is GAGVSQTPSNKVTEKGKYVELRCDPISGHTALYWYRQSLGQGPEFLIYFQGTGAADDSGLPNDRFFAVRPEGSVSTLKIQRTERGDSAVYLCASSLSPGNQETQHFGPGTRLLVL.